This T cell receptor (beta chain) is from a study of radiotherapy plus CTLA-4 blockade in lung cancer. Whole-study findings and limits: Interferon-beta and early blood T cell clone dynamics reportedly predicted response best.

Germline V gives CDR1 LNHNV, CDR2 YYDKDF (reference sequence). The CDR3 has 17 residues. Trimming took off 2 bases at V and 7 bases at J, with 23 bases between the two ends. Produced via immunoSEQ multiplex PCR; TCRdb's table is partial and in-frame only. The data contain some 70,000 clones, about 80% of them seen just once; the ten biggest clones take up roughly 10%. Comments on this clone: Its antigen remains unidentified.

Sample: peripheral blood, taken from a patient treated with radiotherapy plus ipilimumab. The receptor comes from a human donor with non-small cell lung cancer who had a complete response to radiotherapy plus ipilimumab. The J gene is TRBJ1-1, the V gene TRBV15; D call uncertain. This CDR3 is CATSRTRGLNVYSEAFF. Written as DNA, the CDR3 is TGTGCCACCAGCAGAACGCGAGGTCTCAACGTGTATAGTGAAGCTTTCTTT. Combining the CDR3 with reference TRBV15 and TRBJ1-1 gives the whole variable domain DAMVIQNPRYQVTQFGKPVTLSCSQTLNHNVMYWYQQKSSQAPKLLFHYYDKDFNNEADTPDNFQSRRPNTSFCFLDIRSPGLGDTAMYLCATSRTRGLNVYSEAFFGQGTRLTVV.